These 19 T cell receptor beta chains were all obtained from the same sample, sequenced in a study of molecular identifiers for immune sequencing clone quantification. TCRdb independently ran MiXCR on the PCR reads; one entry per CDR3 protein. This sample has about 97,000 distinct CDR3 sequences, with 30% to 35% found just once. The sample was naive CD8+ T cells from blood, with Jurkat cell RNA spiked in. Sample subset: FACS-sorted CD8+CD4-CCR7+CD45RA+ naive T cells. These receptors were collected from a human donor in good health. Some libraries in this study had Jurkat cell RNA spiked in.

On this clonotype itself: One end of the junction does not line up with germline, which may come from a read error. V gene TRBV4-3 combines with J gene TRBJ2-3; the D is unclear. Germline V gives CDR1 LGHNA, CDR2 YSLEER. There are 13 residues in the CDR3. The CDR3 nucleotides are TGCGCCAGCAGCAAGCGTAGCACAGATACGCTGTATTTT. Its protein is CASSKRSTDTLYF.

On this clonotype: An end of the junction differs from the germline gene, which may be a read error. This chain joins TRBV9 and TRBJ2-3, with 9 positions matching TRBD2. The germline CDR1 and CDR2 sequences are SGDLS and YYNGEE. This CDR3 is 19 amino acids long. The CDR3 sequence is CASSVQSDSGSTSTDTQYF. The CDR3 DNA sequence: TGTGCCAGTAGCGTTCAGAGCGATAGCGGGAGCACCAGCACAGATACGCAGTATTTT. The variable domain in full, completed from reference TRBV9 and TRBJ2-3, reads DSGVTQTPKHLITATGQRVTLRCSPRSGDLSVYWYQQSLDQGLQFLIQYYNGEERAKGNILERFSAQQFPDLHSELNLSSLELGDSALYFCASSVQSDSGSTSTDTQYFGPGTRLTVL.

Comment on this clonotype: Because it lacks the conserved phenylalanine or tryptophan at the end, this CDR3 is likely a read error. V is TRBV7-8 and J is TRBJ1-1; no firm D call. CDR1 SGHVS and CDR2 FQNEAQ come from the germline V gene. V was clipped by 1 base and J by 1 base, with 10 bases between them. The CDR3 extends over 15 amino acids. CDR3 in amino acids: CASSLVPGRNTEAFN. Written as DNA, the CDR3 is TGTGCCAGCAGCTTAGTCCCTGGCCGGAACACTGAAGCTTTCAAT.

The CDR3 sequence: CASPPGRAPFGTDTQYF. The DNA for the CDR3 is TGCGCCAGTCCTCCCGGGCGGGCCCCTTTCGGCACAGATACGCAGTATTTT. This chain uses TRBV23-1 with TRBJ2-3; perhaps TRBD2 as D (5 bases). TRBV23-1 is placed among ORFs of uncertain function. This CDR3 comprises 17 residues. V was pared by 9 bases and J by 1 base, with 23 bases between.

The chain carries TRBV6-6 and TRBJ2-5; D perhaps matches TRBD2 (5 bases). The CDR3 spans 16 residues. Germline-derived CDR1 and CDR2 are MNHNY and SVGAGI (reference sequence). The V gene lost 0 bases and the J gene lost 1 base, with 12 bases spanning the gap. Here the CDR3 DNA reads TGTGCCAGCAGTTACTCGAGTCTGGGAGCCCAAGAGACCCAGTACTTC. Protein sequence: CASSYSSLGAQETQYF.

There are a few counts of this clonotype. The gene calls are TRBV25-1 and TRBJ2-3, with D unclear. Germline V gene lookup returns CDR1 MGHDK and CDR2 SYGVNS. The CDR3 totals 14 residues. V lost 1 base and J lost 1, with 6 bases in between. CDR3 nucleotides: TGTGCCAGCAGTGAATTCGGAGGCACAGATACGCAGTATTTT. It specifies CASSEFGGTDTQYF.

This clonotype was found a few times. The chain is built from TRBV7-8 and TRBJ2-1; D call uncertain. Trimming took 4 bases from V and 8 from J, leaving 9 bases between them. Germline V CDR1 and CDR2: SGHVS, FQNEAQ. The CDR3 runs 12 residues. CDR3 bases: TGTGCCAGCAGCTCCGACTTTGATGAGCAGTTCTTC. Amino acid sequence: CASSSDFDEQFF.

For this clonotype: At one end, the junction sequence differs from germline, possibly due to a read error. The rearrangement uses TRBV27 and TRBJ2-1; possibly TRBD1 for D (6 bases). Germline CDR1 is MNHEY and CDR2 is SMNVEV (reference sequence). This CDR3 has 12 amino acids. CDR3 sequence: CASSSGVYERFF. The CDR3 region has the DNA TGTGCCAGCAGTTCAGGGGTCTATGAGCGGTTCTTC.

The chain couples TRBV12-3 or TRBV12-4 to TRBJ2-2; D not certain. V lost 1 base and J lost 8, with 14 bases in between. The CDR3 loop spans 15 amino acids. DNA of the CDR3: TGTGCCAGCAGTTTAGTGTCATCCCCGTCTGGGGAGCTGTTTTTT. Translating gives CASSLVSSPSGELFF.

This clonotype has only a few counts. An end of the junction differs from the germline gene, which may be a read error. The chain joins TRBV5-3 to TRBJ2-2, with D uncertain. TRBV5-3 is given ORF status, its function remaining uncertain. The CDR3 consists of 15 residues. CDR3 sequence reads: CASSLEAPNTGELFF. In DNA form, the CDR3 reads TGTGCCAGCAGCTTGGAAGCGCCGAACACCGGGGAGCTGTTTTTT.

This clonotype was found many times. The rearrangement links TRBV11-2 to TRBJ2-7, with 7 nucleotides matching TRBD1. The V and J ends lost 5 bases and 3 bases, in that order; junction bases with no gene match: 7. Germline V gene data show CDR1 as SGHAT and CDR2 as FQNNGV. This CDR3 comprises 14 residues. The CDR3 coding sequence is TGTGCCAGCAGCCTTCGGACAGGCCTCTACGAGCAGTACTTC. Translating gives CASSLRTGLYEQYF.

V gene TRBV29-1 combines with J gene TRBJ2-1; no reliable D call. CDR1 and CDR2 (germline): SQVTM, ANQGSEA. The V end was cut by 5 bases, the J end by 0 bases, with 8 bases between. This CDR3 is built from 13 residues. In DNA form, the CDR3 reads TGCAGCGTTCGGATGAGCTCCTACAATGAGCAGTTCTTC. Its protein is CSVRMSSYNEQFF.

CDR3 DNA: TGTGCCAGCAGCTCACGCACTGAAGCTTTCTTT. This gives the protein CASSSRTEAFF. The rearrangement links TRBV7-2 to TRBJ1-1; D gene unclear. The CDR3 covers 11 residues. The V end was cut by 4 bases, the J end by 4 bases, with 4 bases between. In germline, CDR1 is SGHTA, CDR2 FQGNSA. Based on the CDR3 plus reference TRBV7-2 and TRBJ1-1, the full variable domain is GAGVSQSPSNKVTEKGKDVELRCDPISGHTALYWYRQSLGQGLEFLIYFQGNSAPDKSGLPSDRFSAERTGGSVSTLTIQRTQQEDSAVYLCASSSRTEAFFGQGTRLTVV.

About this clonotype: A much larger clone lies a single base off, so this may be a read error. V is TRBV4-3 and J is TRBJ2-3; D not certain. Trimming left V 3 bases short and J 12 bases short, with 13 bases between. CDR3 length equals 12 residues. Germline V lookup: CDR1 LGHNA, CDR2 YSLEER. In nucleotides, the CDR3 is TGCGCCAGCAGCCATGATATGCGCGGCCAGTATTTT. Translation: CASSHDMRGQYF.

The rearrangement links TRBV29-1 to TRBJ1-1; D call uncertain. The CDR3 loop spans 14 amino acids. The germline V and J ends were trimmed by 4 bases and 1 base, with 13 bases remaining between them. Per germline, CDR1 SQVTM and CDR2 ANQGSEA. The CDR3 protein is CSVALVNWNTEAFF. The CDR3 bases are TGCAGCGTTGCGTTGGTCAACTGGAACACTGAAGCTTTCTTT.

This clonotype was picked up a small number of times. The rearrangement uses TRBV7-6 and TRBJ1-5, with D possibly being TRBD1 (5 bases). V gave up 1 base and J gave up 7 bases, with 11 bases separating them. This CDR3 is built from 14 residues. The germline gives CDR1 SGHVS, CDR2 FNYEAQ. CDR3 protein: CASSLGGRTQPQHF. CDR3 coding DNA: TGTGCCAGCAGCTTAGGGGGACGGACCCAGCCCCAGCATTTT.

This clonotype was detected only a few times. The V and J genes are TRBV7-2 and TRBJ2-7, with D possibly TRBD1 on 6 matching bases. The V end lost 5 bases, the J end lost 6 bases, and 20 bases lay between the germline ends. Germline lookup yields CDR1 SGHTA and CDR2 FQGNSA. The CDR3 is 15 amino acids. CDR3 nucleotides: TGTGCCAGCAGCCCCGGCATGGGGGCGTTTGCCGAGCAGTACTTC. This translates into CASSPGMGAFAEQYF.

This clonotype was picked up many times. The chain couples TRBV7-2 to TRBJ2-7; D is possibly TRBD2 (7 bases). CDR1 is SGHTA and CDR2 is FQGNSA in the germline V gene. CDR3 size: 14 residues. Trimming took 5 bases from V and 2 from J, leaving 13 bases between them. As DNA, the CDR3 is TGTGCCAGCAGCGAAGGGGGGGGAGCCTACGAGCAGTACTTC. This encodes CASSEGGGAYEQYF.

As concerns this clonotype: One junction end does not reproduce the germline sequence, and a read error may be involved. The chain links TRBV9 to TRBJ2-1; TRBD2 matches at 7 bases. Germline loops: CDR1 SGDLS, CDR2 YYNGEE. There are 15 residues in the CDR3. CDR3 loop: CASSVAGDSYNEQIF. For the CDR3, the DNA is TGTGCCAGCAGCGTCGCGGGGGACTCCTACAATGAGCAGATCTTC.